This entry describes one T cell receptor beta chain. The data were taken from a study of blood T cell repertoires in COVID-19. Study as a whole: Samples came from the United States, Italy and Spain, spanning acute and convalescent COVID-19. T cells, B-cell-depleted T cells, or PBMCs provided the cDNA or gDNA that served as material.

In the original workflow: Reference gene primer amplification gave estimated nucleated cell counts. Here immunoSEQ multiplex PCR was the method, and the copy in TCRdb shows in-frame clones only, minus some. From that table come the V and J calls and clone size; the DNA was used to work out D and trimming. The data show 400,000 or so clones, about 91% seen once. Trimming stripped 3 bases from V and 3 bases from J, with 12 bases between. CDR1 is SGHTS, CDR2 YDEGEE, per germline. There are 14 residues in the CDR3. Sequenced sample: peripheral blood. The chain has TRBV5-8 and TRBJ1-1; possible D gene TRBD1, 5 bases. This sequence originates from a woman aged 40 to 50 with COVID-19, enrolled during active disease. CDR3 residues: CASSSGGTYTEAFF. CDR3 nucleotides: TGTGCCAGCAGCTCGGGGGGGACGTACACTGAAGCTTTCTTT.